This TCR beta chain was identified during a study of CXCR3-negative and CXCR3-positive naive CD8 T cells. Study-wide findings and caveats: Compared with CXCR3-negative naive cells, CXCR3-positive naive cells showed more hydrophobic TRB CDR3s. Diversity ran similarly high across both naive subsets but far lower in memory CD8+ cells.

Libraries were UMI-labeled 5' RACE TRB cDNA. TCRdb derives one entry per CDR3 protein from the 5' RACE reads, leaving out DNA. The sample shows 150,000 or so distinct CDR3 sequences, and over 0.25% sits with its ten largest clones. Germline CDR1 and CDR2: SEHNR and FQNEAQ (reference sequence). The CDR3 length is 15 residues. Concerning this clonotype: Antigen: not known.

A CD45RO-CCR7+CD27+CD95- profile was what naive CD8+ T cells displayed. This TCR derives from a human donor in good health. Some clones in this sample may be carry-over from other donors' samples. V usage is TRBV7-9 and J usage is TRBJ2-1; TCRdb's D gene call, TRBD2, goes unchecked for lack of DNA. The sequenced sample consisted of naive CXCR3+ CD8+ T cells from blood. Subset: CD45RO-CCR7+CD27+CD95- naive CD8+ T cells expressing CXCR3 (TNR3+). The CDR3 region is CASSYTSGAGDEQFF.